This is a list of T cell receptor beta chains from one sample in a study of vaccination and CD4 T cells after COVID-19. No antigen has been assigned to these receptors. MiXCR was run by TCRdb on the PCR reads, yielding one entry per CDR3 protein. The data show 7,000 to 10,000 distinct CDR3 sequences, with about 70% seen just once and about 35% held by the top ten. Sequenced sample: CD4+ T cells from blood, cultured in vitro. The receptors shown here come from a human donor who had recovered from COVID-19. Both conserved end residues are part of each CDR3. A D gene is named only where the DNA matches it firmly. Clone size is not always given. Where it is, it says once, few, many or a class for expanded clones.

TRBD1 - TRBJ1-2 TRBV28 TGTGCCAGCAGCGCGACAGGGGAGGGCTACACCTTC CASSATGEGYTF
TRBD1 - TRBJ1-1 TRBV5-1 TGCGCCAGCAGCGGGACAGTGAACACTGAAGCTTTCTTT CASSGTVNTEAFF
TRBD1 - TRBJ1-1 TRBV2 TGTGCCAGCAGCAGGGGGTGGGGCACTGAAGCTTTCTTT CASSRGWGTEAFF
- once TRBJ1-3 TRBV29-1 TGCAGCACCCAAGACCCAGGGGTCGGAAACACCATATATTTT CSTQDPGVGNTIYF
- - TRBJ1-2 TRBV6-1 TGTGCCAGCAGTGAAGCGCTTGGAGGGAGGGTATATGGCTACACCTTC CASSEALGGRVYGYTF
TRBD1 - TRBJ1-1 TRBV7-2 TGTGCCAGCAGCATAGACAGGGGGCGGGGTGAAGCTTTCTTT CASSIDRGRGEAFF
- - TRBJ2-1 TRBV6-1 TGTGCCAGCAGGGGGGGGGCTAGTAACTCCTACAATGAGCAGTTCTTC CASRGGASNSYNEQFF
- - TRBJ2-5 TRBV20-1 TGCAGTGCTAGCCTAGCGAGCGGCGAGACCCAGTACTTC CSASLASGETQYF
- - TRBJ1-2 TRBV15 TGTGCCACCAGCAGAGATGGCGGGGGCGCGGAAGGCTACACCTTC CATSRDGGGAEGYTF
- few TRBJ1-6 TRBV27 TGTGCCAGCAGTTTCTGGGGGGATAATTCACCCCTCCACTTT CASSFWGDNSPLHF
TRBD1 few TRBJ1-5 TRBV6-1 TGTGCCAGCGGAGGACAGGCGACTCAGCCCCAGCATTTT CASGGQATQPQHF
- few TRBJ1-5 TRBV4-3 TGCGCCAGCAGCCAAGAATCGGGCAGGTTTCGACAGCCCCAGCATTTT CASSQESGRFRQPQHF
- - TRBJ1-2 TRBV7-9 TGTGCCATACAGACAGCATCTGACTATGGCTACACCTTC CAIQTASDYGYTF
TRBD1 - TRBJ1-6 TRBV7-9 TGTGCCAGCAGCTTATCCCCCCTCCCCCAGGGGGTCAATTCACCCCTCCACTTT CASSLSPLPQGVNSPLHF
- - TRBJ1-2 TRBV30 TGTGCCTGGAGTGTACGAGGGTACGGCTACACCTTC CAWSVRGYGYTF
- once TRBJ2-5 TRBV20-1 TGCAGTGCTAGAGATTCTGGACGGTCCCAAGAGACCCAGTACTTC CSARDSGRSQETQYF
- - TRBJ1-6 TRBV21-1 TGTGCCAGCAGCAAAATGTGTGCTTCAAATTCACCCCTCCACTTT CASSKMCASNSPLHF
TRBD1 - TRBJ1-1 TRBV20-1 TGCAGTGCTCCCTCCTACAGGGGGAGAACTGAAGCTTTCTTT CSAPSYRGRTEAFF
- - TRBJ1-3 TRBV2 TGTGCCAGCAGTCCGGGTGGAAACACCATATATTTT CASSPGGNTIYF
- - TRBJ1-2 TRBV28 TGTGCCAGCATAGACCCAGGACGGATCTATGGCTACACCTTC CASIDPGRIYGYTF
TRBD1 - TRBJ1-2 TRBV6-5 TGTGCCAGCAGTTATCGACAGGGCAGTAGTATCGGCTTC CASSYRQGSSIGF